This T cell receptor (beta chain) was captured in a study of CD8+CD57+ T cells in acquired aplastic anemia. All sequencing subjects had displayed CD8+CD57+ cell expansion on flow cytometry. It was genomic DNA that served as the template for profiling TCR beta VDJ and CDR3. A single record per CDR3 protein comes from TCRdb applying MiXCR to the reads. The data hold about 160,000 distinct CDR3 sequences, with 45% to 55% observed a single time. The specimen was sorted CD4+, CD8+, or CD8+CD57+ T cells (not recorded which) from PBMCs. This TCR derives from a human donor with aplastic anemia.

CDR3 protein: CASSRRARTDTQYF. In nucleotides, the CDR3 is TGTGCCAGTAGCAGGAGGGCCCGCACAGATACGCAGTATTTT. The chain employs TRBV19 and TRBJ2-3; tentative D call: TRBD2 (6 bases). The CDR3 loop spans 14 amino acids. Trimming pared 6 bases from V and 1 base from J, leaving 11 bases between. CDR1 and CDR2 from the germline V gene are LNHDA and SQIVND (reference sequence).